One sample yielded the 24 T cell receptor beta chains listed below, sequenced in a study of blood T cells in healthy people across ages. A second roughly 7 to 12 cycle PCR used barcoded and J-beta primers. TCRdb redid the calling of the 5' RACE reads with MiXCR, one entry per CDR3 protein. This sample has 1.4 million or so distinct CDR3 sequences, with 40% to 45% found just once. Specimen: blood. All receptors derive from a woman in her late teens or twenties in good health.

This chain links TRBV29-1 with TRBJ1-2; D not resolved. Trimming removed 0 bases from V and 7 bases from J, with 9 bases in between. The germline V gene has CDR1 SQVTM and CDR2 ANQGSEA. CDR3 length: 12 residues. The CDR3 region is CSVEDTVAGYTF. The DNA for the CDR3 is TGCAGCGTTGAAGACACAGTGGCTGGCTACACCTTC.

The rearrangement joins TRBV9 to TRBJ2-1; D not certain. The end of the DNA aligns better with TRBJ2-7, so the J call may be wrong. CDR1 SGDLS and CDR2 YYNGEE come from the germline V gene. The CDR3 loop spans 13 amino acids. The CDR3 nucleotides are TGTGCCAGCAGCGGGGTGGGTAACAATGAGCAGTACTTC. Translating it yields CASSGVGNNEQYF.

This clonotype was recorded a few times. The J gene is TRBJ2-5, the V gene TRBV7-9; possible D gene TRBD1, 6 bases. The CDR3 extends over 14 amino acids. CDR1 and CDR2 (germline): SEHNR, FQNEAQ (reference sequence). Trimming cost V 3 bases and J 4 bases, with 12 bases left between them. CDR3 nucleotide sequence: TGTGCCAGCAGCTTTAGGACAGTCGGAGAGACCCAGTACTTC. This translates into CASSFRTVGETQYF.

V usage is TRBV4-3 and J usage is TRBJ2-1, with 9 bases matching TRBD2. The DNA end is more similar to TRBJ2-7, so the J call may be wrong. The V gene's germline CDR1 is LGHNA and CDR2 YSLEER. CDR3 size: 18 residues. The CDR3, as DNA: TGCGCCAGCAGCCAAAGCCGATCTCTAGCGGGGTCTTACAATGAGCAGTACTTC. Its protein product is CASSQSRSLAGSYNEQYF.

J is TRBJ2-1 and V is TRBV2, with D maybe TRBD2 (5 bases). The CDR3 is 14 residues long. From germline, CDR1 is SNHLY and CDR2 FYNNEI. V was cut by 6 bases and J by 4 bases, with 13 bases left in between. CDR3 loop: CASSRTGDYNEQFF. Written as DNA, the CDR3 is TGTGCCAGCAGCCGAACCGGGGATTACAATGAGCAGTTCTTC.

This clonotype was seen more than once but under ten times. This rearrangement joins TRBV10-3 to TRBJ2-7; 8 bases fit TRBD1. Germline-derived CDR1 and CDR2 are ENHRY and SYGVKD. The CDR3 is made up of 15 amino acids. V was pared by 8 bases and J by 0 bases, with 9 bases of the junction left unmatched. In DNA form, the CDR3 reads TGTGCCATCGGGGGACAGGCGCCAAACTCCTACGAGCAGTACTTC. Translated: CAIGGQAPNSYEQYF.

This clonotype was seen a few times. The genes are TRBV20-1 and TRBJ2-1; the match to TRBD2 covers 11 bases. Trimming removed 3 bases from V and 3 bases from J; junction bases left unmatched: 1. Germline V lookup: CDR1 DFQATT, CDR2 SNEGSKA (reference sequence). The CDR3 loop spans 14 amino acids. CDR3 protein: CSARTSGDYNEQFF. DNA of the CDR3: TGCAGTGCTAGGACTAGCGGGGACTACAATGAGCAGTTCTTC.

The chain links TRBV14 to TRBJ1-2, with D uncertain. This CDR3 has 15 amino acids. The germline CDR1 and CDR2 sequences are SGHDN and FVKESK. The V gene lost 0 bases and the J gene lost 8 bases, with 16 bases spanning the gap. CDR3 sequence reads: CASSQDLRALGGYTF. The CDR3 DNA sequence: TGTGCCAGCAGCCAAGATTTGAGGGCTTTAGGAGGCTACACCTTC.

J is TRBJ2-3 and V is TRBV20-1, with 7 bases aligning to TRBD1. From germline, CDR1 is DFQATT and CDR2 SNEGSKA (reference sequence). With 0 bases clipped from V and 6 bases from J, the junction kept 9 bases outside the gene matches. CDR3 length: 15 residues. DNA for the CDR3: TGCAGTGCTAGAGATTGGGACAGTGGTTTGGATACGCAGTATTTT. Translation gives CSARDWDSGLDTQYF.

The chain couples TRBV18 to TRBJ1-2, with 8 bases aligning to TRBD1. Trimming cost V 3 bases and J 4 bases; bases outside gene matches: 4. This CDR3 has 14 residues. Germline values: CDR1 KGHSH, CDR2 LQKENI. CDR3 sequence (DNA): TGTGCCAGCTCACCGGGACAGGACCTCTATGGCTACACCTTC. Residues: CASSPGQDLYGYTF.

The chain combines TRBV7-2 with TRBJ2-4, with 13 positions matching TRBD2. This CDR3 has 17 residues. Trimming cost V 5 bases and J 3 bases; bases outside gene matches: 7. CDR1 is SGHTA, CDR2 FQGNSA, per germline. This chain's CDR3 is CASSRSLAGGDKNIQYF. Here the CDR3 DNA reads TGTGCCAGCAGCCGCTCACTAGCGGGAGGGGACAAAAACATTCAGTACTTC.

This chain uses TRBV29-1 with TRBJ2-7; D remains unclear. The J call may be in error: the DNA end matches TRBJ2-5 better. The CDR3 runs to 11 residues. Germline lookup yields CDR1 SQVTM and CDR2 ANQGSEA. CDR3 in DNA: TGCAGCCCCGAGGTCGGTGAGACCCAGTACTTC. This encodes CSPEVGETQYF.

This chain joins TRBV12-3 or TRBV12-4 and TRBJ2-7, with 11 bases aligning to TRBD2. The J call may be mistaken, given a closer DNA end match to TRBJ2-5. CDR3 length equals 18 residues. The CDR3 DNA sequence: TGTGCCAGCAGATCTAGTCGACTAGCGGGGAACGGCAGGGAGACCCAGTACTTC. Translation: CASRSSRLAGNGRETQYF.

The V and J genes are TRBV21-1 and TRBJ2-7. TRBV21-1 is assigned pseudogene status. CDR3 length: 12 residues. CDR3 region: CASSTQTYEQYF. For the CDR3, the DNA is TGTGCCAGCAGTACCCAGACCTACGAGCAGTACTTC.

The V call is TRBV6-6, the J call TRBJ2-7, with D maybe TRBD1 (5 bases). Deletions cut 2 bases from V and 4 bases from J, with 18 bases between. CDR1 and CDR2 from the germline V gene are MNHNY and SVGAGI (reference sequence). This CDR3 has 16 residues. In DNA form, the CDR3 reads TGTGCCAGCAGTTACGGCGAGTTCGGACACCTTTACGAGCAGTACTTC. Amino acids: CASSYGEFGHLYEQYF.

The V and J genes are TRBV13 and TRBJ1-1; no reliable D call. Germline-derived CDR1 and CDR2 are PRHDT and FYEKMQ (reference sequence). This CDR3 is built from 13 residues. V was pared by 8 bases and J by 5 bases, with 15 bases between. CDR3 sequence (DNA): TGTGCCAGCGCCAGTAGAGGTGGGACTGAAGCTTTCTTT. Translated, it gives CASASRGGTEAFF.

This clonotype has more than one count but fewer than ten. The DNA of the CDR3 is TGTGCCAGCGACTCAGGGGATCAGCCCCAGCATTTT. It codes for CASDSGDQPQHF. The chain joins TRBV28 to TRBJ1-5, with D possibly matching TRBD1 (6 bases). Trimming took 8 bases from V and 5 from J, leaving 10 bases between them. This CDR3 has 12 residues. In germline, CDR1 is MDHEN, CDR2 SYDVKM.

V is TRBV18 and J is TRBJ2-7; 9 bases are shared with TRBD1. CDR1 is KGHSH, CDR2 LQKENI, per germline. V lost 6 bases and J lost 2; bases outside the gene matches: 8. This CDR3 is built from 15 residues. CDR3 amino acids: CASSPGQGPTYEQYF. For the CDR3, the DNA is TGTGCCAGCTCGCCTGGACAGGGGCCGACCTACGAGCAGTACTTC.

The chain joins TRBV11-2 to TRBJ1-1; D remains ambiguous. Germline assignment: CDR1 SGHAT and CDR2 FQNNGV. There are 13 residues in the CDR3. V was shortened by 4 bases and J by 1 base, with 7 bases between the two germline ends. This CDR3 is CASSYDTNTEAFF. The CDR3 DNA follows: TGTGCCAGCAGCTACGACACGAACACTGAAGCTTTCTTT.

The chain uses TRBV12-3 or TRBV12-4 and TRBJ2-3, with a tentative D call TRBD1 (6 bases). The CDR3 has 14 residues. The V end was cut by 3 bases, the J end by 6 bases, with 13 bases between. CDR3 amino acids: CASSFPQGYDTQYF. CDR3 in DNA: TGTGCCAGCAGTTTCCCCCAGGGGTACGATACGCAGTATTTT.

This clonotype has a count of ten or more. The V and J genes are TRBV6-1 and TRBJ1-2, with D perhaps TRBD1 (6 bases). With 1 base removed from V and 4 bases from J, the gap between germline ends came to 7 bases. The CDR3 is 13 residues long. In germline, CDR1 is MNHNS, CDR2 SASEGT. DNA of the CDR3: TGTGCCAGCAGTGAAGAGGGGGTCTATGGCTACACCTTC. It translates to CASSEEGVYGYTF.

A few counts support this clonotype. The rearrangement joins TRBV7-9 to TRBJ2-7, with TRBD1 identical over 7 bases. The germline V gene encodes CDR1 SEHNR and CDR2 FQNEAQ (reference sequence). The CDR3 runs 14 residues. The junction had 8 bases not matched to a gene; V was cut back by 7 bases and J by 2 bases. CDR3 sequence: CASKRQGSAYEQYF. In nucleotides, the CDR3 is TGTGCCAGCAAACGACAGGGTAGCGCCTACGAGCAGTACTTC. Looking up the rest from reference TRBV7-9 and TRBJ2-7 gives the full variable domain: DTGVSQNPRHKITKRGQNVTFRCDPISEHNRLYWYRQTLGQGPEFLTYFQNEAQLEKSRLLSDRFSAERPKGSFSTLEIQRTEQGDSAMYLCASKRQGSAYEQYFGPGTRLTVT.

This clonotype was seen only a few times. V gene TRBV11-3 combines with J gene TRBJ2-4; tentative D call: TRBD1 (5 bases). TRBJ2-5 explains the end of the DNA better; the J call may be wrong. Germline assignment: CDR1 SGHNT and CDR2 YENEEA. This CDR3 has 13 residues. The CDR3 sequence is CASSFQGSETQYF. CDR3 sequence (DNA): TGTGCCAGCAGCTTCCAGGGTAGCGAGACCCAGTACTTC.

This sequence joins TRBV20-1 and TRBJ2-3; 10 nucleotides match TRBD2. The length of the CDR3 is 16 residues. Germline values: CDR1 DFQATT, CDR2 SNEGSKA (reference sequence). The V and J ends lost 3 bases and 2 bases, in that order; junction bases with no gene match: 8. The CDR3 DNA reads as TGCAGTGCTAGTCCCCTAGCGGGGGCTCTCACAGATACGCAGTATTTT. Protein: CSASPLAGALTDTQYF.